This TCR beta chain originates from a study of monozygotic twins with inflammatory bowel disease. A note on this clonotype: Its specificity is not known.

The CDR3 length is 16 residues. From germline, CDR1 is SGHAT and CDR2 FQDESV (reference sequence). Using the 5' RACE reads, TCRdb records one entry per CDR3 protein without DNA. There are 300,000 to 350,000 distinct CDR3 sequences in the sample, with roughly 2% held by the top ten. Study-wide points: Distinct T cell subtypes could not be told apart. In these data, no single strong IBD-associated signal or clonotype received support.

The chain uses TRBV11-1 and TRBJ2-1; TCRdb indicates TRBD1, and absent DNA this call remains unverified. The TCR originated in a human donor with ulcerative colitis or Crohn's disease, or a healthy co-twin of an affected twin (not recorded which). Material for sequencing was blood. The CDR3 region is CASSSSPGAGYNEQFF.